This TCR beta chain was sequenced for a study of OX40 agonist ivuxolimab in advanced cancers. Clones were read by immunoSEQ multiplex PCR, and TCRdb kept only the in-frame ones, dropping some. The data hold 85,000 to 120,000 clones, with approximately 90% observed a single time. The germline V and J ends were trimmed by 2 bases and 9 bases, with 23 bases remaining between them. CDR3 size: 16 residues. CDR1 and CDR2 from the germline V gene are KGHSH and LQKENI. This receptor was obtained from an adult with an advanced solid tumor such as melanoma, head and neck, liver or kidney cancer. The material sequenced was CD4+ or CD8+ T cells sorted from blood, taken in a trial of the OX40 agonist ivuxolimab. The chain uses TRBV18 and TRBJ2-7; D not certain. CDR3 nucleotides: TGTGCCAGCTCACCATCTCCCTCCGCGCCAGCTGGCGGGCAGTACTTC. Protein sequence: CASSPSPSAPAGGQYF. Based on the CDR3 plus reference TRBV18 and TRBJ2-7, the full variable domain is NAGVMQNPRHLVRRRGQEARLRCSPMKGHSHVYWYRQLPEEGLKFMVYLQKENIIDESGMPKERFSAEFPKEGPSILRIQQVVRGDSAAYFCASSPSPSAPAGGQYFGPGTRLTVT.